This is a list of T cell receptor beta chains from one sample in a study of early T cells in non-severe SARS-CoV-2 infection. MiXCR, applied by TCRdb to the 5' RACE reads, yields one record per CDR3 protein. Found here are approximately 50,000 distinct CDR3 sequences, roughly 9.6% of them singletons; the top ten hold over 10%. Sequencing input: whole blood. The origin of the receptors is an adult who was a healthcare worker with PCR-confirmed SARS-CoV-2 infection or an uninfected control (not recorded which). Both conserved end residues are part of each CDR3. D genes are given only for firm matches. Only some rows state a clone size, as once, few, many or a class for expanded clones.

clone_size d_call j_call v_call cdr3_aa cdr3_nt
few . TRBJ2-1 TRBV5-1 CASSLVEGGGNEQFF TGCGCCAGCAGCTTGGTTGAGGGAGGAGGGAATGAGCAGTTCTTC
few . TRBJ2-2 TRBV6-2/TRBV6-3 CASRKFTGELFF TGTGCCAGCAGGAAGTTCACCGGGGAGCTGTTTTTT
many . TRBJ1-4 TRBV18 CASSPAGTNEKLFF TGTGCCAGCTCACCCGCGGGGACAAATGAAAAACTGTTTTTT
many TRBD2 TRBJ2-1 TRBV6-2/TRBV6-3 CASSLLAGGLSYNEQFF TGTGCCAGCAGCCTCCTAGCGGGGGGCCTTTCCTACAATGAGCAGTTCTTC
. TRBD2 TRBJ2-7 TRBV6-2/TRBV6-3 CASSYGLAGGYYEQYF TGTGCCAGCAGTTATGGCCTAGCGGGAGGGTACTACGAGCAGTACTTC
many . TRBJ1-5 TRBV28 CASSFREGQPQHF TGTGCCAGCAGTTTCAGGGAAGGTCAGCCCCAGCATTTT
. . TRBJ2-7 TRBV5-6 CASSLVTGLYEQYF TGTGCCAGCAGCTTGGTGACAGGCCTCTACGAGCAGTACTTC
few . TRBJ2-1 TRBV29-1 CSVPRSSSYNEQFF TGCAGCGTTCCTCGGTCGAGCTCCTACAATGAGCAGTTCTTC
few . TRBJ2-1 TRBV7-3 CASSLQGGAYNEQFF TGTGCCAGCAGCCTCCAAGGGGGGGCCTACAATGAGCAGTTCTTC
few . TRBJ1-6 TRBV5-6 CASSLSNSPLHF TGTGCCAGCAGCTTATCAAATTCACCCCTCCACTTT
many . TRBJ2-1 TRBV7-8 CASSQRLGLNEQFF TGTGCCAGCAGCCAACGCCTCGGGTTAAATGAGCAGTTCTTC
few . TRBJ2-3 TRBV7-2 CASSSIALDTQYF TGTGCCAGCAGCTCCATAGCATTAGATACGCAGTATTTT
few TRBD1 TRBJ1-5 TRBV7-9 CASSSTGGFQPQHF TGTGCCAGCAGCTCAACAGGGGGTTTTCAGCCCCAGCATTTT
few . TRBJ1-2 TRBV27 CASSFGSANYGYTF TGTGCCAGCAGTTTCGGATCGGCTAACTATGGCTACACCTTC
few TRBD2 TRBJ2-1 TRBV20-1 CSASGRGSRNEQFF TGCAGTGCTAGTGGGCGCGGGAGTCGGAATGAGCAGTTCTTC
few . TRBJ2-5 TRBV7-2 CASSLGHGQETQYF TGTGCCAGCAGCCTGGGACACGGGCAAGAGACCCAGTACTTC
. TRBD2 TRBJ2-5 TRBV7-2 CASSSLAGVVETQYF TGTGCCAGCAGCTCACTAGCGGGGGTTGTAGAGACCCAGTACTTC
. TRBD1 TRBJ2-1 TRBV10-3 CAISATGINEQFF TGTGCCATCAGTGCGACAGGGATAAATGAGCAGTTCTTC
. TRBD2 TRBJ2-3 TRBV11-2 CASSPIPRRGASSTDTQYF TGTGCCAGCAGCCCTATCCCTCGGCGGGGGGCCTCTAGCACAGATACGCAGTATTTT
many . TRBJ2-7 TRBV6-1 CASLGRVRGYEQYF TGTGCCAGCCTCGGACGGGTCCGTGGGTACGAGCAGTACTTC
many . TRBJ1-4 TRBV25-1 CASSVSSTNEKLFF TGTGCCAGCAGTGTCTCATCAACTAATGAAAAACTGTTTTTT
many TRBD1 TRBJ2-6 TRBV5-6 CASSLATGASGANVLTF TGTGCCAGCAGCTTGGCCACAGGGGCCTCTGGGGCCAACGTCCTGACTTTC
many . TRBJ2-3 TRBV7-9 CASSSRGLRRGLNTQYF TGTGCCAGCAGCTCCAGAGGGCTACGGAGGGGTTTGAATACGCAGTATTTT
few . TRBJ1-5 TRBV6-6 CASSSRSGERQPQHF TGTGCCAGCAGCTCCCGTTCAGGGGAGCGTCAGCCCCAGCATTTT
many . TRBJ1-1 TRBV7-9 CASSLGAGKRGNTEAFF TGTGCCAGCAGCTTAGGCGCGGGAAAGCGAGGGAACACTGAAGCTTTCTTT
many . TRBJ2-7 TRBV3-1 CASSQADNEQYF TGTGCCAGCAGCCAAGCAGACAACGAGCAGTACTTC
many . TRBJ1-5 TRBV7-9 CASSLGLNTGPRDQPQHF TGTGCCAGCAGCTTAGGTCTCAACACGGGGCCAAGGGATCAGCCCCAGCATTTT
many . TRBJ1-6 TRBV5-1 CASSEYTVSPLHF TGCGCCAGCAGCGAATATACGGTTTCACCCCTCCACTTT
. . TRBJ2-3 TRBV6-2/TRBV6-3 CASSYPLTGVVIRGGTDTQYF TGTGCCAGCAGTTATCCCCTGACAGGAGTCGTGATTAGGGGGGGTACAGATACGCAGTATTTT
. . TRBJ2-5 TRBV20-1 CSAAPPGQPQETQYF TGCAGTGCTGCCCCTCCCGGACAGCCCCAAGAGACCCAGTACTTC
. . TRBJ2-6 TRBV27 CASKVLGAGANVLTF TGTGCCAGCAAGGTTTTGGGGGCTGGGGCCAACGTCCTGACTTTC
few . TRBJ1-4 TRBV29-1 CSVAGTFTEGEKLFF TGCAGCGTTGCCGGGACATTCACAGAGGGCGAAAAACTGTTTTTT
. . TRBJ1-5 TRBV19 CASRNSGSGNQPQHF TGTGCCAGTAGGAATTCAGGGAGTGGCAATCAGCCCCAGCATTTT
few . TRBJ2-7 TRBV29-1 CSVEGRGGSYEQYF TGCAGCGTTGAAGGCAGGGGAGGTTCCTACGAGCAGTACTTC
few TRBD1 TRBJ1-5 TRBV4-1 CASSQADRINQPQHF TGCGCCAGCAGCCAAGCGGACAGGATCAATCAGCCCCAGCATTTT
few . TRBJ2-1 TRBV7-2 CASSPQLVVSYNEQFF TGTGCCAGCAGCCCCCAATTGGTGGTCTCCTACAATGAGCAGTTCTTC
. TRBD2 TRBJ2-3 TRBV24-1 CATSDYPAPSGQETDTQYF TGTGCCACCAGTGATTACCCCGCCCCTAGCGGACAAGAGACAGATACGCAGTATTTT
. . TRBJ1-1 TRBV15 CATTRSSNTEAFF TGTGCCACCACCCGGTCCTCGAACACTGAAGCTTTCTTT
. . TRBJ2-1 TRBV5-5 CASSLGSGDPKYNEQFF TGTGCCAGCAGCTTGGGGTCGGGGGACCCAAAATACAATGAGCAGTTCTTC
. . TRBJ2-7 TRBV20-1 CSAVSGPNEQYF TGCAGTGCTGTCAGCGGGCCCAACGAGCAGTACTTC
. . TRBJ1-6 TRBV21-1 CASSGRDRGIPNSPLHF TGTGCCAGCAGCGGCCGGGACAGGGGGATCCCCAATTCACCCCTCCACTTT
many . TRBJ2-7 TRBV6-5 CASSRQFSYEQYF TGTGCCAGCAGTCGACAGTTCTCCTACGAGCAGTACTTC
many TRBD2 TRBJ2-1 TRBV20-1 CSARWSSGIGNEQFF TGCAGTGCTAGATGGAGTAGCGGGATAGGCAATGAGCAGTTCTTC